This T cell receptor beta chain was recovered during a study of shared clonotypes between healthy human individuals. In the study overall: Participating donors consisted of two women and a few men aged 18 to 49.

Germline CDR1 reads MNHEY; CDR2 reads SVGAGI. The CDR3 covers 14 residues. V shed 11 bases and J shed 6 bases, with 23 bases lying between them. TCRdb's table, derived via immunoSEQ multiplex PCR, lists solely in-frame clones and lacks some. The table has 2 million to 3 million clones, approximately 93% seen once. The chain combines TRBV6-5 with TRBJ2-7, with D perhaps being TRBD1 or TRBD2 (7 bases each). The receptor comes from a man aged 18 to 30 in good health. Some clones in this sample may be carry-over from other donors' samples. Sequencing used naive CD4+ T cells from PBMCs. This sample's subset: CD45RA+ positively selected. CDR3 residues: CAVLSRGGTREQYF. In DNA form, the CDR3 reads TGTGCCGTACTGTCCAGGGGGGGGACCCGCGAGCAGTACTTC.